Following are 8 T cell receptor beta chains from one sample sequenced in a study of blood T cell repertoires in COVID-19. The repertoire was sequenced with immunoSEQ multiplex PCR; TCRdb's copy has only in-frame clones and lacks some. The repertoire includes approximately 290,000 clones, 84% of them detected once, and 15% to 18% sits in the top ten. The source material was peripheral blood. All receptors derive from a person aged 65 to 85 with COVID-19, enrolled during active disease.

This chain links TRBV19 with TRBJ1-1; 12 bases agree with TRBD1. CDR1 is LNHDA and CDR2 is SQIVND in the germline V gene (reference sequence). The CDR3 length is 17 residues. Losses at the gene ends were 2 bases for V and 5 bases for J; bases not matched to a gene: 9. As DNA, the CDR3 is TGTGCCAGTAGTATATTCGGGGACAGGGGGCTACGAACTGAAGCTTTCTTT. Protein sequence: CASSIFGDRGLRTEAFF.

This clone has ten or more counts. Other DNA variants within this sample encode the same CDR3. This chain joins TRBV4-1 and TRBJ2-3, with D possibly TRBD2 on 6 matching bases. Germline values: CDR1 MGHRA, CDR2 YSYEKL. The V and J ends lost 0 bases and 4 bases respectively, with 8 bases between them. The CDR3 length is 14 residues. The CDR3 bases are TGCGCCAGCAGCCAAGAACTAGCAGCAGATACGCAGTATTTT. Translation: CASSQELAADTQYF.

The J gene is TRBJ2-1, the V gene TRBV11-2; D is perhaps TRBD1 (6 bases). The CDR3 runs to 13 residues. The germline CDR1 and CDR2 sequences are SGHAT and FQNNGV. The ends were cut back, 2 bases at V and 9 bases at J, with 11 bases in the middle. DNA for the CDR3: TGTGCCAGCAGCTTACAGGGGACGGGTGAGCAGTTCTTC. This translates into CASSLQGTGEQFF.

CDR3 in amino acids: CASSQVGLNEKLFF. The CDR3 nucleotides read TGTGCCAGCAGCCAAGTTGGGCTTAATGAAAAACTGTTTTTT. This sequence joins TRBV14 and TRBJ1-4; D is unresolved. The CDR3 runs to 14 residues. CDR1 and CDR2 (germline): SGHDN, FVKESK. Trimming took off 1 base at V and 4 bases at J, with 7 bases between the two ends.

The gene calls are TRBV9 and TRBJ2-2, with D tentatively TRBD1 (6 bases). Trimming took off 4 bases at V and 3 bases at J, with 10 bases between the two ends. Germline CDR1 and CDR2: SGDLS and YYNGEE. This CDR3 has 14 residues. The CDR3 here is CASSPPGDTGELFF. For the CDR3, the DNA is TGTGCCAGCAGCCCCCCAGGGGACACCGGGGAGCTGTTTTTT.

The CDR3 here is CASSMGLATTYEQYF. Here the CDR3 DNA reads TGTGCCAGCAGCATGGGACTAGCTACTACCTACGAGCAGTACTTC. V usage is TRBV9 and J usage is TRBJ2-7; 9 positions agree with TRBD2. After removal of 4 bases from V and 2 bases from J, the junction contained 7 bases not matched to a gene. This CDR3 comprises 15 residues. The germline CDR1 and CDR2 sequences are SGDLS and YYNGEE. The full variable domain, rest sourced from reference TRBV9 and TRBJ2-7, is DSGVTQTPKHLITATGQRVTLRCSPRSGDLSVYWYQQSLDQGLQFLIQYYNGEERAKGNILERFSAQQFPDLHSELNLSSLELGDSALYFCASSMGLATTYEQYFGPGTRLTVT.

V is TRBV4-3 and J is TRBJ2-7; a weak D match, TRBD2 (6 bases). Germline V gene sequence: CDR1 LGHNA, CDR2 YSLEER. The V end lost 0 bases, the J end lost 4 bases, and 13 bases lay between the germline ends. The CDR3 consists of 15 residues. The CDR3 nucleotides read TGCGCCAGCAGCCAAGAGCGGGACGGGAGATACGAGCAGTACTTC. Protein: CASSQERDGRYEQYF.

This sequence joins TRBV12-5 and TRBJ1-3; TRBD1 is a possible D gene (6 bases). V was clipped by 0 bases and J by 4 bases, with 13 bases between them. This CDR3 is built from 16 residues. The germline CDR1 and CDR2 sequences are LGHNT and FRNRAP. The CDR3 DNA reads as TGTGCTAGTGGTTTGGTACTCCAGGGGCTAGGAAACACCATATATTTT. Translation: CASGLVLQGLGNTIYF.